The table lists the clone carrying this T cell receptor beta chain with a few counts. Its antigen is currently unknown. This sample is drawn from a study of T cell repertoires in cytomegalovirus infection. Looking at the study overall: Both a matching HLA type and CMV infection were indicated by public TCR beta signatures. Study-level results: CMV carriers having the relevant HLA were flagged by cumulative public TCR beta family frequency.

Using its own MiXCR run on the reads, TCRdb lists one record per CDR3 protein. The data contain some 180,000 distinct CDR3 sequences, approximately 9.7% of them singletons. This TCR was sampled from a human donor in good health (CMV status not recorded). Some clones in this sample may be carry-over from other donors' samples. The specimen was PBMCs.

CDR3 sequence: CATSRSGDTDTQYF. In DNA form, the CDR3 reads TGCGCCACCTCCCGTAGCGGAGACACAGATACGCAGTATTTT. The chain couples TRBV5-1 to TRBJ2-3; maybe TRBD2 (6 bases). The germline V and J ends were trimmed by 9 bases and 2 bases, with 16 bases remaining between them. The CDR3 has 14 residues. Per germline, CDR1 SGHRS and CDR2 YFSETQ.